This TCR beta chain derives from a study of T cells after yellow fever vaccination. Study-level results: Post-booster reappearance was seen for most primary-vaccination clones (nearly 97% CD4, around 90% CD8). Researchers noted that a small share of clonotypes showed up in both CD4 and CD8 compartments.

In making TCR cDNA, 5'RACE template switching added a universal primer site and UMIs to it. TCRdb re-called the 5' RACE reads through MiXCR, storing one row per CDR3 protein. The sample consists of about 320,000 distinct CDR3 sequences, around 11% of them appearing once. At least ten counts were recorded for this clonotype. The antigen is unknown. CDR3 length: 14 amino acids. Germline CDR1 is SGHRS and CDR2 is YFSETQ. The V and J ends lost 7 bases and 3 bases respectively, with 15 bases between them. The chain joins TRBV5-1 to TRBJ2-3; possibly TRBD1 or TRBD2 for D (6 bases each). Sequences were derived from CD4+ T cells sorted from PBMCs, sampled 45 days after the yellow fever booster vaccination. This clonotype was sampled from a man between 18 and 35 years old who received the YFV17D yellow fever vaccine. CDR3 residues: CASQNGGSTDTQYF. In nucleotides, the CDR3 is TGCGCCAGCCAAAACGGGGGCTCAACAGATACGCAGTATTTT.